These 25 T cell receptor beta chains were all obtained from the same sample, sequenced in a study of T-cell memory formation after mild COVID-19. TCRdb redid the calling of the 5' RACE reads with MiXCR, one entry per CDR3 protein. The sample records more than 110,000 distinct CDR3 sequences, about 23% being singletons. Material: PBMCs or a T cell subset sorted from them (not recorded which). The receptors stem from an adult woman who had mild COVID-19 (a few samples of this study predate the infection). Cell type and time point are not known.

V and J are TRBV6-1 and TRBJ2-6; D not certain. CDR1 MNHNS and CDR2 SASEGT come from the germline V gene. This CDR3 has 14 amino acids. Trimming stripped 3 bases from V and 1 base from J, with 4 bases between. The CDR3 nucleotides read TGTGCCAGCAGTGAGGGGTCTGGGGCCAACGTCCTGACTTTC. This sequence encodes CASSEGSGANVLTF.

This clonotype came up a few times. V usage is TRBV7-9 and J usage is TRBJ2-7; 12 nucleotides align to TRBD1. The CDR3 loop spans 15 amino acids. Unmatched junction bases numbered 6, after V lost 5 bases and J lost 4 bases. Germline values: CDR1 SEHNR, CDR2 FQNEAQ (reference sequence). CDR3 region: CASSPGTGGRYEQYF. As DNA, the CDR3 is TGTGCCAGCAGCCCCGGGACAGGGGGCCGATACGAGCAGTACTTC.

The table lists this clonotype with a count of one. This chain uses TRBV29-1 with TRBJ2-1, with 13 nucleotides matching TRBD2. The ends lost 6 bases at V and 7 bases at J; junction bases unmatched: 21. The CDR3 has 19 amino acids. From germline, CDR1 is SQVTM and CDR2 ANQGSEA. The CDR3 nucleotides are TGCAGCGTGGTCCTCTCTTCAGATACCGGGACTAGCGGGACAAATGAGCAGTTCTTC. Translated: CSVVLSSDTGTSGTNEQFF.

The V and J genes are TRBV20-1 and TRBJ2-1, with D possibly being TRBD1 or TRBD2 (5 bases each). V was shortened by 5 bases and J by 0 bases, with 17 bases between the two germline ends. This CDR3 is 16 amino acids long. The germline CDR1 and CDR2 sequences are DFQATT and SNEGSKA (reference sequence). The CDR3 loop reads CSASKPGTSSYNEQFF. CDR3 sequence (DNA): TGCAGTGCTTCGAAACCCGGGACCAGCTCCTACAATGAGCAGTTCTTC.

The sample holds a few counts of this clonotype. This chain uses TRBV7-9 with TRBJ2-7; no clear D gene. Trimming left V 4 bases short and J 3 bases short, with 10 bases between. The germline V gene has CDR1 SEHNR and CDR2 FQNEAQ (reference sequence). This CDR3 contains 13 residues. CDR3 DNA sequence: TGTGCCAGCAGCTATTCGACTGACTACGAGCAGTACTTC. Its protein product is CASSYSTDYEQYF.

The V and J genes are TRBV7-2 and TRBJ2-1; perhaps TRBD2 as D (6 bases). The CDR3 contains 15 residues. Germline assignment: CDR1 SGHTA and CDR2 FQGNSA. Trimming removed 2 bases from V and 6 bases from J, with 14 bases in between. CDR3 protein: CASSLLARTTNEQFF. The CDR3 nucleotides are TGTGCCAGCAGCTTACTGGCCCGGACTACCAATGAGCAGTTCTTC.

The CDR3 region is CASSYGAGLNTEAFF. The CDR3 nucleotides are TGTGCCAGCAGTTACGGGGCAGGGTTGAACACTGAAGCTTTCTTT. The chain recombines TRBV6-5 with TRBJ1-1, with TRBD1 as a possible D gene (5 bases). With 2 bases removed from V and 0 bases from J, the gap between germline ends came to 10 bases. Germline lookup yields CDR1 MNHEY and CDR2 SVGAGI. This CDR3 contains 15 residues.

The chain recombines TRBV7-9 with TRBJ2-7, with D possibly TRBD1 on 6 matching bases. V was clipped by 3 bases and J by 6 bases, with 12 bases between them. CDR1 SEHNR and CDR2 FQNEAQ come from the germline V gene (reference sequence). CDR3 length: 13 amino acids. CDR3 sequence: CASSFTGNGEQYF. Here the CDR3 DNA reads TGTGCCAGCAGCTTCACAGGGAATGGCGAGCAGTACTTC.

This clonotype was picked up one time. The chain links TRBV15 to TRBJ2-1; D may be TRBD1 (6 bases). The CDR3 loop spans 13 amino acids. CDR1 and CDR2 (germline): LNHNV, YYDKDF (reference sequence). V shed 8 bases and J shed 2 bases, with 10 bases lying between them. The CDR3 spells CATRRDTYNEQFF. In DNA form, the CDR3 reads TGTGCCACCCGCCGGGACACCTACAATGAGCAGTTCTTC.

Ten or more counts support this clonotype. The rearrangement joins TRBV5-1 to TRBJ1-4, with D possibly TRBD1 on 5 matching bases. Germline CDR1 reads SGHRS; CDR2 reads YFSETQ. The CDR3 covers 16 residues. V lost 0 bases to trimming and J lost 8 bases, with 17 bases between them. The CDR3 region is CASSLGPTAALEKLFF. The CDR3 DNA sequence: TGCGCCAGCAGCTTGGGCCCGACAGCCGCCCTAGAAAAACTGTTTTTT.

In its sample, this clonotype was seen a few times. The V gene is TRBV7-6, the J gene TRBJ1-1, with D unclear. This CDR3 is 13 amino acids long. V was pared by 3 bases and J by 1 base, with 6 bases between. Looked up from germline, CDR1 is SGHVS and CDR2 is FNYEAQ. The CDR3 DNA is TGTGCCAGCAGCTTTTCGGGGAACACTGAAGCTTTCTTT. Translated: CASSFSGNTEAFF.

This clonotype was picked up a small number of times. V and J are TRBV7-6 and TRBJ2-2, with TRBD2 identical over 9 bases. CDR1 is SGHVS, CDR2 FNYEAQ, per germline. With V trimmed by 4 bases and J by 0 bases, 6 bases remained unmatched. The CDR3 loop spans 17 amino acids. The CDR3 DNA follows: TGTGCCAGCAGCTCCTTACCTAGCGGGGCGAACACCGGGGAGCTGTTTTTT. The encoded protein is CASSSLPSGANTGELFF.

This clonotype was seen more than once but under ten times. The rearrangement uses TRBV7-9 and TRBJ2-1, with 9 bases matching TRBD2. V gave up 5 bases and J gave up 8 bases; unmatched junction bases: 25. The CDR3 sequence is 20 residues long. CDR1 is SEHNR and CDR2 is FQNEAQ in the germline V gene (reference sequence). Here the CDR3 DNA reads TGTGCCAGCAGCCCTCTTCTGGGGGCAGATAGCGGGAGCTTTCTGTATGAGCAGTTCTTC. Its translation is CASSPLLGADSGSFLYEQFF.

The CDR3 region is CASSQVWRGAGTEAFF. Here the CDR3 DNA reads TGCGCCAGCAGCCAAGTGTGGCGGGGGGCAGGGACTGAAGCTTTCTTT. The V gene is TRBV4-3, the J gene TRBJ1-1, with D tentatively TRBD1 (6 bases). Germline V gives CDR1 LGHNA, CDR2 YSLEER. The CDR3 sequence is 16 residues long. Trimming removed 1 base at V and 5 bases at J, with 17 bases between.

V gene TRBV7-9 combines with J gene TRBJ2-7; unclear D gene. Trimming removed 5 bases from V and 2 bases from J, with 16 bases in between. CDR1 and CDR2 (germline): SEHNR, FQNEAQ (reference sequence). The CDR3 is made up of 15 amino acids. CDR3 amino acids: CASSHGTENPYEQYF. In nucleotides, the CDR3 is TGTGCCAGCAGCCACGGTACGGAAAATCCCTACGAGCAGTACTTC.

The rearrangement uses TRBV5-1 and TRBJ1-5, with D tentatively TRBD1 (5 bases). Between the trimmed V and J ends, which lost 4 bases and 9 bases, there was a span of 11 bases. Germline CDR1 and CDR2: SGHRS and YFSETQ. CDR3 length equals 12 residues. The DNA for the CDR3 is TGCGCCAGCAGCGAGGGGAATGGGCCCCAGCATTTT. Translating gives CASSEGNGPQHF.

This chain uses TRBV7-8 with TRBJ1-1, with unresolved D. The CDR3 length is 14 residues. Germline V gene sequence: CDR1 SGHVS, CDR2 FQNEAQ. Trimming took off 5 bases at V and 0 bases at J, with 10 bases between the two ends. The DNA for the CDR3 is TGTGCCAGCAGCCTGACATCGGTGAACACTGAAGCTTTCTTT. Translating it yields CASSLTSVNTEAFF. The complete variable domain, with remaining parts taken from reference TRBV7-8 and TRBJ1-1, reads GAGVSQSPRYKVAKRGQDVALRCDPISGHVSLFWYQQALGQGPEFLTYFQNEAQLDKSGLPSDRFFAERPEGSVSTLKIQRTQQEDSAVYLCASSLTSVNTEAFFGQGTRLTVV.

The chain couples TRBV9 to TRBJ2-2; 7 bases match TRBD1. Germline trimming cut 4 bases from V and 16 bases from J; bases unmatched to any gene: 10. CDR1 and CDR2 from the germline V gene are SGDLS and YYNGEE. CDR3 size: 12 residues. CDR3 DNA: TGTGCCAGCAGCCCCCGGACAGGAAGGGGGTTTTTT. It codes for CASSPRTGRGFF.

The chain links TRBV19 to TRBJ1-5, with D perhaps matching TRBD1 (6 bases). The CDR3 loop spans 14 amino acids. Trimming took off 6 bases at V and 2 bases at J, with 11 bases between the two ends. CDR1 LNHDA and CDR2 SQIVND come from the germline V gene (reference sequence). This CDR3 reads CASRDRFGNQPQHF. The CDR3 DNA sequence: TGTGCCAGTAGGGACAGATTTGGCAATCAGCCCCAGCATTTT.

This clonotype was counted many times. J is TRBJ2-5 and V is TRBV4-2; 9 nucleotides align to TRBD1. The CDR3 runs to 15 residues. Trimming cost V 4 bases and J 5 bases; bases outside gene matches: 8. Germline CDR1 is LGHNA and CDR2 is YNFKEQ. CDR3 amino acids: CASSPRDRVSETQYF. The CDR3 DNA reads as TGTGCCAGCAGCCCCAGGGACAGGGTTTCTGAGACCCAGTACTTC.

This clonotype showed up just a few times. The genes are TRBV12-3 or TRBV12-4 and TRBJ2-3; no definite D call. V was shortened by 5 bases and J by 1 base, with 16 bases between the two germline ends. The CDR3 runs to 16 residues. The CDR3 coding sequence is TGTGCCAGCAGTGGAACGACCCCAGGCGGCACAGATACGCAGTATTTT. Translated, it gives CASSGTTPGGTDTQYF.

The chain carries TRBV7-9 and TRBJ2-7; the match to TRBD2 covers 14 bases. Trimming removed 5 bases from V and 7 bases from J; junction bases left unmatched: 7. The germline V gene has CDR1 SEHNR and CDR2 FQNEAQ (reference sequence). The CDR3 has 15 amino acids. The CDR3 DNA is TGTGCCAGCAGCCCGGGACTAGCGGGAGTAGATGAGCAGTACTTC. Encoded protein: CASSPGLAGVDEQYF.

The chain couples TRBV25-1 to TRBJ2-1, with 7 bases lining up with TRBD2. Looked up from germline, CDR1 is MGHDK and CDR2 is SYGVNS. This CDR3 region has 16 residues. V shed 2 bases and J 1 base; nucleotides not matched to a gene: 5. As DNA, the CDR3 is TGTGCCAGCAGTGAAAGTGGGGGGGATTCCTACAATGAGCAGTTCTTC. It specifies CASSESGGDSYNEQFF. The full variable domain, with the rest looked up from reference TRBV25-1 and TRBJ2-1, is EADIYQTPRYLVIGTGKKITLECSQTMGHDKMYWYQQDPGMELHLIHYSYGVNSTEKGDLSSESTVSRIRTEHFPLTLESARPSHTSQYLCASSESGGDSYNEQFFGPGTRLTVL.

This clonotype came up a few times. V usage is TRBV11-2 and J usage is TRBJ2-7, with a tentative D call TRBD2 (5 bases). Germline loops: CDR1 SGHAT, CDR2 FQNNGV. The V end was cut by 1 base, the J end by 5 bases, with 15 bases between. CDR3 length equals 15 residues. The CDR3 protein is CASSLVSAGPDEQYF. The CDR3 region has the DNA TGTGCCAGCAGCTTAGTCTCCGCGGGCCCCGACGAGCAGTACTTC. Drawing the rest from reference TRBV11-2 and TRBJ2-7, the complete variable domain is EAGVAQSPRYKIIEKRQSVAFWCNPISGHATLYWYQQILGQGPKLLIQFQNNGVVDDSQLPKDRFSAERLKGVDSTLKIQPAKLEDSAVYLCASSLVSAGPDEQYFGPGTRLTVT.

The genes are TRBV5-1 and TRBJ2-7; TRBD1 agrees at 8 bases. V trimming: 4 bases; J trimming: 2 bases; junction bases outside the gene matches: 8. The CDR3 length is 15 residues. Germline CDR1 is SGHRS and CDR2 is YFSETQ. The CDR3 DNA follows: TGCGCCAGCAGCCCAGGGACAGGATTGGCCTACGAGCAGTACTTC. This gives the protein CASSPGTGLAYEQYF.